This T cell receptor (beta chain) was obtained from a study of tumor and adjacent non-tumor tissue in lung cancer. The CDR3 length is 13 residues. Study-wide results and caveats: Top 100 clones took a larger repertoire share in normal lung.

Remarks on this clonotype: Its antigen is unknown. One end of the junction fails to match germline, which may point to a read error.

TCRbeta libraries were built with three rounds of nested PCR, modified from ARM-PCR. TCRdb used MiXCR to reprocess the multiplex PCR reads, holding one entry per CDR3 protein. Of some 80,000 distinct CDR3 sequences in the sample, around 80% were seen once. RNA was extracted from bulk tissue without any cell sorting. Distant lung tissue was collected more than 3 cm away from the tumor edge. V gene TRBV12-3 or TRBV12-4 combines with J gene TRBJ1-1; no clear D. The source material was distant non-tumor lung tissue. This receptor was obtained from an older man with non-small cell lung cancer. The CDR3 sequence is CVSSEELYTEAFF. CDR3 DNA sequence: TGTGTCAGCAGTGAGGAACTCTACACTGAAGCTTTCTTT.